This T cell receptor beta chain came from a study of blood T cell repertoires in COVID-19. Study-wide background: Both acute and convalescent COVID-19 samples were obtained from the United States, Italy and Spain. T cells, B-cell-depleted T cells, or PBMCs supplied cDNA or gDNA.

The CDR3 has 13 residues. Trimming cost V 5 bases and J 5 bases; bases outside gene matches: 6. Germline loops: CDR1 SEHNR, CDR2 FQNEAQ (reference sequence). In the original workflow: Estimates of nucleated cell counts were drawn from the amplification of reference gene primers. Assay: immunoSEQ multiplex PCR; the TCRdb copy retains only in-frame clones and omits some. Clone size and V and J calls were adopted from that table, with D and trimming inferred from the DNA. The sample includes around 99,000 clones, around 74% seen only once; the top ten take less than 20%. Input material: peripheral blood. V and J are TRBV7-9 and TRBJ2-7, with 7 bases fitting TRBD2. This TCR derives from a woman aged 80 or over with active or convalescent COVID-19. The CDR3 sequence: CASSRGLDHEQYF. Here the CDR3 DNA reads TGTGCCAGCAGCCGAGGACTAGACCACGAGCAGTACTTC.